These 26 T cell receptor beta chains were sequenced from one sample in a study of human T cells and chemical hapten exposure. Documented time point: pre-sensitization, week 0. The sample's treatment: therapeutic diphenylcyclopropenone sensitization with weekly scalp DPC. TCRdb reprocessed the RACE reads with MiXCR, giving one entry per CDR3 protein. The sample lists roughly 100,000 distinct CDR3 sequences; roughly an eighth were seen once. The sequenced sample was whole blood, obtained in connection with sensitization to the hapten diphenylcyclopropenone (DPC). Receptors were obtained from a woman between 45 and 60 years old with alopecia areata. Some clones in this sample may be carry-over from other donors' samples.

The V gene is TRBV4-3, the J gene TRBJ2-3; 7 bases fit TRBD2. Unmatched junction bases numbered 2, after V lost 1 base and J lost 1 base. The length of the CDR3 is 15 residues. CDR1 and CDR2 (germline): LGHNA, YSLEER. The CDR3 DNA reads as TGCGCCAGCAGCCAAGCGGGGGGTGGCACAGATACGCAGTATTTT. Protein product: CASSQAGGGTDTQYF.

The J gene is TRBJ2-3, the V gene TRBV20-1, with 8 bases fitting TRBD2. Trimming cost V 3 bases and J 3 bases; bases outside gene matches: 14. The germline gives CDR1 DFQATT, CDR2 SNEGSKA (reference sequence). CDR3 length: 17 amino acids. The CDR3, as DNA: TGCAGTGCTAGCCCGAATTCGGGGACTAGGCAGACAGATACGCAGTATTTT. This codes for CSASPNSGTRQTDTQYF.

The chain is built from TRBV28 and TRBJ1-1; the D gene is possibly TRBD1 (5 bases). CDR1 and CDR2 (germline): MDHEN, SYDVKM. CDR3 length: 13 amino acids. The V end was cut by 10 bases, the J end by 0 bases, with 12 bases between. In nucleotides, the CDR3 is TGTGCCACCCGACAGTCCTTGAACACTGAAGCTTTCTTT. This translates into CATRQSLNTEAFF.

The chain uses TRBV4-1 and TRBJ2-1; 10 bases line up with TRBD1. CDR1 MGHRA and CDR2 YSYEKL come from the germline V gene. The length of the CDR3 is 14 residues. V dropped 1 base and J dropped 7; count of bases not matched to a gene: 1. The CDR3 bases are TGCGCCAGCAGCCAAGGGGACAGGGGTAATGAGCAGTTCTTC. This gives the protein CASSQGDRGNEQFF.

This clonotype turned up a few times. The CDR3 nucleotides are TGTGCCAGCACTTTTGGGTTAAGTAATTCACCCCTCCACTTT. This translates into CASTFGLSNSPLHF. The chain carries TRBV28 and TRBJ1-6; D is ambiguous. Germline V gives CDR1 MDHEN, CDR2 SYDVKM. CDR3 length: 14 amino acids. Trimming took 7 bases from V and 6 from J, leaving 13 bases between them.

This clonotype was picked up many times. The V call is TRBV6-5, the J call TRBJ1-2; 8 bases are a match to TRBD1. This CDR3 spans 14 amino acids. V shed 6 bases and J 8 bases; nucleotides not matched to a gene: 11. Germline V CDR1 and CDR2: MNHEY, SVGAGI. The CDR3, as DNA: TGTGCCAGCAGAGCGGGACAGGAGCTGTGGGGCTACACCTTC. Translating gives CASRAGQELWGYTF.

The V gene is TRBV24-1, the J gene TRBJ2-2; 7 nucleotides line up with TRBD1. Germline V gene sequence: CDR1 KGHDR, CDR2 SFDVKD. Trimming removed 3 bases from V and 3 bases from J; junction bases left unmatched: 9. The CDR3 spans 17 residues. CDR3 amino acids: CATSDTGQAFDTGELFF. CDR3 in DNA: TGTGCCACCAGTGATACCGGACAGGCTTTCGACACCGGGGAGCTGTTTTTT.

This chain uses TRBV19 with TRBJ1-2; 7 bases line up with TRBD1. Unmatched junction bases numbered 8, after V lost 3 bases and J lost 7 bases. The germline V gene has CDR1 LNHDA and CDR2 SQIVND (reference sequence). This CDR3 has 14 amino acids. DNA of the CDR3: TGTGCCAGTAGTATCCCGGGACAGCCCTTTGGCTACACCTTC. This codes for CASSIPGQPFGYTF. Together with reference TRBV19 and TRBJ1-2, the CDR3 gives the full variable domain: DGGITQSPKYLFRKEGQNVTLSCEQNLNHDAMYWYRQDPGQGLRLIYYSQIVNDFQKGDIAEGYSVSREKKESFPLTVTSAQKNPTAFYLCASSIPGQPFGYTFGSGTRLTVV.

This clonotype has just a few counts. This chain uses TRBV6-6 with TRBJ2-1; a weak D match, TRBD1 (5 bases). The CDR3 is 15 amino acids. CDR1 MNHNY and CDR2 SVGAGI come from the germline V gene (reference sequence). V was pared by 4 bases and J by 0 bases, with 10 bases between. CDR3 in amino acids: CASSLGDLSYNEQFF. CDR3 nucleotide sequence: TGTGCCAGCAGTTTAGGGGATCTCTCCTACAATGAGCAGTTCTTC.

In DNA, the CDR3 is TGTGCCAGCTCTGGGGCCAACGTCCTGACTTTC. Protein sequence: CASSGANVLTF. V gene TRBV28 combines with J gene TRBJ2-6; unclear D gene. Germline CDR1 MDHEN, CDR2 SYDVKM. CDR3 length equals 11 residues. Trimming took 8 bases from V and 1 from J, leaving 0 bases between them.

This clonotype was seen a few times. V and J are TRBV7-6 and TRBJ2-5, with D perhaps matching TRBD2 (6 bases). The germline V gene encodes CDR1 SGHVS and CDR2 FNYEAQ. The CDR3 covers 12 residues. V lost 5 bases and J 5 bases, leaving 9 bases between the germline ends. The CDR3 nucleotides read TGTGCCAGCAGCCGGGAGATGGAGACCCAGTACTTC. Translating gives CASSREMETQYF.

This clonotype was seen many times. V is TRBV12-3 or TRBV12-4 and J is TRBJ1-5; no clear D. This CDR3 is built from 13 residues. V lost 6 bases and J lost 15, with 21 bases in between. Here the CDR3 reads CASSPDGPSSLHF. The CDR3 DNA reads TGTGCCAGCAGCCCGGACGGTCCCTCCTCATTGCATTTT.

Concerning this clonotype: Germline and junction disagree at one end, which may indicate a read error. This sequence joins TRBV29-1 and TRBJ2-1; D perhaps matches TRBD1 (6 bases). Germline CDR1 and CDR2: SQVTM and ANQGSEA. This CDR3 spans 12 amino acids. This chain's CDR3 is CSGRDNYDEQFF. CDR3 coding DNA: TGCAGCGGCCGGGACAACTACGATGAGCAGTTCTTC.

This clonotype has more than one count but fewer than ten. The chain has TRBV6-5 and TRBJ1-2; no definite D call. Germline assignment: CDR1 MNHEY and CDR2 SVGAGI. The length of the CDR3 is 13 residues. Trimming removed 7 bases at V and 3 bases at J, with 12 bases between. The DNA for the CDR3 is TGTGCCAGCATCGACGGACCCTACTATGGCTACACCTTC. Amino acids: CASIDGPYYGYTF.

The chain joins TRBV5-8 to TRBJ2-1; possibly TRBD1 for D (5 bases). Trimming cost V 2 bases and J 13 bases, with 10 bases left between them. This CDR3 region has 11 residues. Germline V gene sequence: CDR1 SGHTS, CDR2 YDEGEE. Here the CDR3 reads CASSFRVDQFF. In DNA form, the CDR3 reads TGTGCCAGCAGCTTCAGGGTAGATCAGTTCTTC.

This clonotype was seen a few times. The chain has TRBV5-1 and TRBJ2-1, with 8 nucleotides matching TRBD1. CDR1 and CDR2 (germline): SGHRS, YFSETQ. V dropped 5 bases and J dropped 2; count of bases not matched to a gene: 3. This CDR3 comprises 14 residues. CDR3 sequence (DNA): TGCGCCAGCAGTACAGGGGGGCCCTACAATGAGCAGTTCTTC. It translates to CASSTGGPYNEQFF.

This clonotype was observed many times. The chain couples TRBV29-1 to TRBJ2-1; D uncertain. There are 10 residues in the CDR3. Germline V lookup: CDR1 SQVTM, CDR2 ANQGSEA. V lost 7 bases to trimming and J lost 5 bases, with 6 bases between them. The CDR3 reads CSAANNEQFF. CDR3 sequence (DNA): TGCAGCGCCGCCAACAATGAGCAGTTCTTC.

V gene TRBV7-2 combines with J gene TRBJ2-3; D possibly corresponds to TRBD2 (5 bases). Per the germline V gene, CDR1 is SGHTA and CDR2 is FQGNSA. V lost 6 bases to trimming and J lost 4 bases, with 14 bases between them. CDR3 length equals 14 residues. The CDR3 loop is CASRLIEGADTQYF. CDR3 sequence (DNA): TGTGCCAGCAGACTGATCGAGGGAGCAGATACGCAGTATTTT.

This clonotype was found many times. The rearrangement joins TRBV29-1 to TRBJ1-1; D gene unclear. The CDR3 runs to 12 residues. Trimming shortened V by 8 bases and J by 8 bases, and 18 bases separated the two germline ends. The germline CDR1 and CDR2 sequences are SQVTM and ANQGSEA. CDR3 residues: CSISGPAAEAFF. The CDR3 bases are TGCAGCATCTCCGGCCCAGCAGCCGAAGCTTTCTTT.

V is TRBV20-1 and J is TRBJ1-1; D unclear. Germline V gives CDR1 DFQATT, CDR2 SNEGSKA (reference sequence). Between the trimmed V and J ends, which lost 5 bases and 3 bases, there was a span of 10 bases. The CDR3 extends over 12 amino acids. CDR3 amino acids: CSASTAYTEAFF. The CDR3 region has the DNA TGCAGTGCTTCCACAGCGTACACTGAAGCTTTCTTT.

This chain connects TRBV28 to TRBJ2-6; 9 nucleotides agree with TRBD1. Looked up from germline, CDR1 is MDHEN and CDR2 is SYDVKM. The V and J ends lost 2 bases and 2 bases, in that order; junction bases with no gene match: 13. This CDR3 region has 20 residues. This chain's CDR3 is CASSLLTPGQGIPGANVLTF. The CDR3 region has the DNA TGTGCCAGCAGTTTACTAACACCGGGACAGGGTATACCTGGGGCCAACGTCCTGACTTTC.

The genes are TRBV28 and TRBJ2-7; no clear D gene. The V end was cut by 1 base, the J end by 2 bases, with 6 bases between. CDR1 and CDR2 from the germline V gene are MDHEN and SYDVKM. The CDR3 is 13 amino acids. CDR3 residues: CASSLSETYEQYF. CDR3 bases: TGTGCCAGCAGTTTATCAGAGACCTACGAGCAGTACTTC. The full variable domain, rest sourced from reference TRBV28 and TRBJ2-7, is DVKVTQSSRYLVKRTGEKVFLECVQDMDHENMFWYRQDPGLGLRLIYFSYDVKMKEKGDIPEGYSVSREKKERFSLILESASTNQTSMYLCASSLSETYEQYFGPGTRLTVT.

The CDR3 bases are TGCGCCAGCAGCCCGGGACGAGGGATGGATACGCAGTATTTT. It specifies CASSPGRGMDTQYF. V is TRBV5-1 and J is TRBJ2-3, with D perhaps matching TRBD1 or TRBD2 (5 bases each). This CDR3 is 14 amino acids long. The V end lost 4 bases, the J end lost 6 bases, and 15 bases lay between the germline ends. Germline CDR1 reads SGHRS; CDR2 reads YFSETQ.

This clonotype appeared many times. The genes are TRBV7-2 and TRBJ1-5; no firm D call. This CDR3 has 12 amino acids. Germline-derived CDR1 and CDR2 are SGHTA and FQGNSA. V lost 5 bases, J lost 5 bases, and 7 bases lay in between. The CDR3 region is CASSVGDQPQHF. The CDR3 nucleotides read TGTGCCAGCAGCGTAGGAGATCAGCCCCAGCATTTT. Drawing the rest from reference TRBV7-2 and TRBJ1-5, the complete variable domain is GAGVSQSPSNKVTEKGKDVELRCDPISGHTALYWYRQSLGQGLEFLIYFQGNSAPDKSGLPSDRFSAERTGGSVSTLTIQRTQQEDSAVYLCASSVGDQPQHFGDGTRLSIL.

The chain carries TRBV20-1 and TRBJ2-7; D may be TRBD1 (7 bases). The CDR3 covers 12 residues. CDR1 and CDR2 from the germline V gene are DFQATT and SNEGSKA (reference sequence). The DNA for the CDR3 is TGCAGCGCGACTCCCAGGGGGGACGAGCAGTACTTC. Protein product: CSATPRGDEQYF.

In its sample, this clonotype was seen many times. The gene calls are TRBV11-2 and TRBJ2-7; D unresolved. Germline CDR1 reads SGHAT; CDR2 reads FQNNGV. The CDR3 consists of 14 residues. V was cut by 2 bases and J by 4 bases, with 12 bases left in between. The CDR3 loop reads CASSLFGAEYEQYF. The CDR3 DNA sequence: TGTGCCAGCAGCTTATTTGGAGCTGAGTACGAGCAGTACTTC.